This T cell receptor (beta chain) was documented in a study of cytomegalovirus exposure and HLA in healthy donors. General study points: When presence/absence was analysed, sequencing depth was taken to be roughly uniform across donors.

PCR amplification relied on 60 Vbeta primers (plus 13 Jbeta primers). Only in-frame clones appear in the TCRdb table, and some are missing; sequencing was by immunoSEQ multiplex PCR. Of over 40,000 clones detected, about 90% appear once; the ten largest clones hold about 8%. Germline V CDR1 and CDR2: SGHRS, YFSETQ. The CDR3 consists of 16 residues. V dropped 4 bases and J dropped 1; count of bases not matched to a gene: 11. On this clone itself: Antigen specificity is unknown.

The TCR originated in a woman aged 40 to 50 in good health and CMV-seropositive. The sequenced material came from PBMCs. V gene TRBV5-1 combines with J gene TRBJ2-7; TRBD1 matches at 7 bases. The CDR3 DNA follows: TGCGCCAGCAGCAACGGCGACAGGGCGTTGTCCTACGAGCAGTACTTC. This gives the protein CASSNGDRALSYEQYF.